The next 18 T cell receptor beta chains were all read from a single sample in a study of metastatic and nonmetastatic thyroid tumors. Thyroid surgery had not been preceded by any treatment in any patient. TCRdb re-called the PCR reads via MiXCR. The sample consists of over 14,000 clones, roughly 24% of them appearing once. Sequencing was performed on tumor tissue. These receptors all come from a female donor with papillary thyroid cancer or a benign thyroid nodule (not recorded which). Some clones in this sample may be carry-over from other donors' samples.

The chain joins TRBV11-1 to TRBJ2-7; D unclear. Germline V gene data show CDR1 as SGHAT and CDR2 as FQDESV (reference sequence). This CDR3 region has 12 residues. Deletions cut 5 bases from V and 4 bases from J, with 9 bases between. CDR3 region: CASSAKKYEQYF. CDR3 sequence (DNA): TGTGCCAGCAGCGCAAAGAAGTACGAGCAGTACTTC.

At least ten counts were recorded for this clone. The rearrangement joins TRBV7-3 to TRBJ2-2; TRBD2 aligns across 8 bases. CDR3 length: 17 residues. With 0 bases clipped from V and 4 bases from J, the junction kept 7 bases outside the gene matches. Germline CDR1 and CDR2: SGHTA and FQGTGA. CDR3 region: CASSLTRASGPTGELFF. Here the CDR3 DNA reads TGTGCCAGCAGCTTAACTAGGGCTAGCGGGCCCACCGGGGAGCTGTTTTTT.

This clone occurred a few times. The V and J genes are TRBV27 and TRBJ1-2; D gene unclear. The length of the CDR3 is 13 residues. V lost 7 bases and J lost 4, with 13 bases in between. Germline CDR1 reads MNHEY; CDR2 reads SMNVEV (reference sequence). The CDR3 nucleotides read TGTGCCAGCAAAAAGGGATGTTCCTATGGCTACACCTTC. Encoded protein: CASKKGCSYGYTF.

By sample share, this clone is medium-sized. The chain has TRBV15 and TRBJ2-7; D unresolved. This CDR3 spans 14 amino acids. Trimming cost V 0 bases and J 2 bases, with 8 bases left between them. CDR1 is LNHNV and CDR2 is YYDKDF in the germline V gene (reference sequence). CDR3: CATSRDGGPYEQYF. CDR3 bases: TGTGCCACCAGCAGAGATGGCGGTCCCTACGAGCAGTACTTC.

The chain links TRBV11-2 to TRBJ2-1, with TRBD2 matching over 9 bases. CDR1 is SGHAT and CDR2 is FQNNGV in the germline V gene. The CDR3 is 16 residues long. Unmatched junction bases numbered 5, after V lost 1 base and J lost 4 bases. The chain's CDR3 is CASSLVGSGSYNEQFF. The CDR3 DNA is TGTGCCAGCAGCTTAGTGGGTAGCGGGAGTTACAATGAGCAGTTCTTC.

A remark on this clone: Its ends do not fully match the called genes, so a read error is possible. The CDR3 sequence: CASMTTVSGNTIYF. CDR3 DNA: TGTGCCAGCATGACGACAGTCTCTGGGAACACCATATATTTT. This chain connects TRBV12-3 or TRBV12-4 to TRBJ1-3; tentatively, D is TRBD1 (5 bases). The CDR3 has 14 amino acids.

This clone was recorded many times. J is TRBJ2-3 and V is TRBV20-1; D perhaps matches TRBD2 (6 bases). Trimming removed 6 bases from V and 1 base from J, with 17 bases in between. The CDR3 has 15 amino acids. CDR1 and CDR2 (germline): DFQATT, SNEGSKA (reference sequence). The chain's CDR3 is CSARLGIGGTDTQYF. The CDR3 DNA follows: TGCAGTGCACGACTAGGTATTGGGGGCACAGATACGCAGTATTTT.

CDR3 sequence reads: CASSLGLAGANEQYF. The CDR3 nucleotides are TGTGCCAGCAGCTTAGGACTAGCGGGAGCGAACGAGCAGTACTTC. This chain connects TRBV7-2 to TRBJ2-7, with 12 bases that match TRBD2. Unmatched junction bases numbered 3, after V lost 1 base and J lost 5 bases. Germline V CDR1 and CDR2: SGHTA, FQGNSA. The CDR3 extends over 15 amino acids.

This clone appeared many times. This chain uses TRBV28 with TRBJ1-2, with D possibly TRBD1 on 6 matching bases. Per germline, CDR1 MDHEN and CDR2 SYDVKM. V lost 7 bases, J lost 2 bases, and 14 bases lay in between. This CDR3 region has 14 residues. The CDR3 nucleotides read TGTGCCAGCACCGACAGGCCGCTCAACTATGGCTACACCTTC. Translating it yields CASTDRPLNYGYTF.

This clone was seen repeatedly, ten times or more. The chain joins TRBV15 to TRBJ2-7; 8 bases line up with TRBD2. CDR1 and CDR2 (germline): LNHNV, YYDKDF (reference sequence). CDR3 length: 15 amino acids. The ends lost 1 base at V and 1 base at J; junction bases unmatched: 3. The CDR3 DNA follows: TGTGCCACCAGCAGAGTGGGCGGGGGGTCCTACGAGCAGTACTTC. As protein: CATSRVGGGSYEQYF. Together with reference TRBV15 and TRBJ2-7, the CDR3 gives the full variable domain: DAMVIQNPRYQVTQFGKPVTLSCSQTLNHNVMYWYQQKSSQAPKLLFHYYDKDFNNEADTPDNFQSRRPNTSFCFLDIRSPGLGDTAMYLCATSRVGGGSYEQYFGPGTRLTVT.

The table lists this clone with many counts. The chain combines TRBV7-9 with TRBJ1-4, with no clear D. The CDR3 length is 12 residues. Germline values: CDR1 SEHNR, CDR2 FQNEAQ (reference sequence). V dropped 3 bases and J dropped 5 bases, with 4 bases sitting between them. This CDR3 reads CASSLRNEKLFF. In nucleotides, the CDR3 is TGTGCCAGCAGCTTGAGGAATGAAAAACTGTTTTTT.

The table lists this clone with a few counts. The CDR3 region has the DNA TGTGCCAGCAGTTTACGACCGGCGGGGTTGGTCTTCGGGGAGCTGTTTTTT. Translation gives CASSLRPAGLVFGELFF. The chain has TRBV27 and TRBJ2-2; possibly TRBD2 for D (6 bases). V dropped 2 bases and J dropped 7 bases, with 20 bases sitting between them. Germline-derived CDR1 and CDR2 are MNHEY and SMNVEV (reference sequence). The CDR3 runs to 17 residues.

The chain recombines TRBV7-2 with TRBJ2-7; 7 bases fit TRBD2. The germline CDR1 and CDR2 sequences are SGHTA and FQGNSA. The CDR3 is 15 amino acids. V trimming: 5 bases; J trimming: 2 bases; junction bases outside the gene matches: 9. As DNA, the CDR3 is TGTGCCAGCAGCCTAACGGGGGGAGGAACCTACGAGCAGTACTTC. Translated: CASSLTGGGTYEQYF.

This sequence joins TRBV7-8 and TRBJ1-4; 10 nucleotides line up with TRBD1. The germline gives CDR1 SGHVS, CDR2 FQNEAQ. CDR3 length: 16 residues. With V trimmed by 4 bases and J by 6 bases, 8 bases remained unmatched. The CDR3 coding sequence is TGTGCCAGCAGCTACCGAGGGGACAGGGGCTATGAAAAACTGTTTTTT. Translating gives CASSYRGDRGYEKLFF.

This clone was recorded at least ten times. The gene calls are TRBV5-5 and TRBJ1-1; D gene uncertain. Germline V lookup: CDR1 SGHKS, CDR2 YYEKEE (reference sequence). V lost 0 bases and J 1 base, leaving 13 bases between the germline ends. This CDR3 spans 16 amino acids. CDR3 DNA sequence: TGTGCCAGCAGCTTGGTTCTCGAGGGAAGGAACACTGAAGCTTTCTTT. It codes for CASSLVLEGRNTEAFF. Full variable domain (outside the CDR3, taken from reference TRBV5-5 and TRBJ1-1): DAGVTQSPTHLIKTRGQQVTLRCSPISGHKSVSWYQQVLGQGPQFIFQYYEKEERGRGNFPDRFSARQFPNYSSELNVNALLLGDSALYLCASSLVLEGRNTEAFFGQGTRLTVV.

As concerns this clone: The germline gene is not matched at one end of the junction; a read error may be the cause. V is TRBV10-1 and J is TRBJ2-7, with D unclear. The CDR3 spans 14 residues. Germline V lookup: CDR1 WNHNN, CDR2 SYGVQD (reference sequence). In DNA, the CDR3 is TGCGCCAGTAGTGAGAAGGAGCCCTCCTACGAGCAGTACTTC. Its protein is CASSEKEPSYEQYF.

The sample holds many counts of this clone. V and J are TRBV5-6 and TRBJ1-3; D uncertain. The length of the CDR3 is 13 residues. V dropped 3 bases and J dropped 0 bases, with 4 bases sitting between them. Germline V CDR1 and CDR2: SGHDT, YYEEEE. The CDR3 is CASSSISGNTIYF. DNA for the CDR3: TGTGCCAGCAGCTCGATCTCTGGAAACACCATATATTTT.

By share, this clone counts as medium-sized. The V and J genes are TRBV5-1 and TRBJ1-5; D possibly corresponds to TRBD1 (5 bases). Trimming left V 0 bases short and J 5 bases short, with 9 bases between. The CDR3 runs to 14 residues. CDR1 is SGHRS and CDR2 is YFSETQ in the germline V gene. CDR3 nucleotides: TGCGCCAGCAGCTTGGCCCCGGGGGATCAGCCCCAGCATTTT. Encoded protein: CASSLAPGDQPQHF.